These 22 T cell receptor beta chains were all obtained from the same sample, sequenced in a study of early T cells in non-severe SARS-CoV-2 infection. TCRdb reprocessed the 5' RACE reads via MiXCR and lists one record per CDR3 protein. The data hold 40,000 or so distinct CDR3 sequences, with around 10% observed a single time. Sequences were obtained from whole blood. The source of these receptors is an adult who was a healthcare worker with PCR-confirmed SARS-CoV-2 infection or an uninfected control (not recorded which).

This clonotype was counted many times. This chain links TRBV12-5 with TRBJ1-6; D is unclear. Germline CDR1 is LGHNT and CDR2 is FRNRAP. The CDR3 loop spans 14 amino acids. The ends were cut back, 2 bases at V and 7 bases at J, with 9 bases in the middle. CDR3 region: CASGLYGRNSPLHF. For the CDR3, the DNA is TGTGCTAGTGGTTTGTACGGCAGGAATTCACCCCTCCACTTT. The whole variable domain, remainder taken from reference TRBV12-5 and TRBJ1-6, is DARVTQTPRHKVTEMGQEVTMRCQPILGHNTVFWYRQTMMQGLELLAYFRNRAPLDDSGMPKDRFSAEMPDATLATLKIQPSEPRDSAVYFCASGLYGRNSPLHFGNGTRLTVT.

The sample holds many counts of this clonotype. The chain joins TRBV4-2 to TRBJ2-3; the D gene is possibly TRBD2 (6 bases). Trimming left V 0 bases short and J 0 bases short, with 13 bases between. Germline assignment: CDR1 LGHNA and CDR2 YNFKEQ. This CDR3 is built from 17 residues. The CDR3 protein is CASSQEAPSASTDTQYF. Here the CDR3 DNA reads TGTGCCAGCAGCCAAGAAGCCCCTAGCGCTAGCACAGATACGCAGTATTTT.

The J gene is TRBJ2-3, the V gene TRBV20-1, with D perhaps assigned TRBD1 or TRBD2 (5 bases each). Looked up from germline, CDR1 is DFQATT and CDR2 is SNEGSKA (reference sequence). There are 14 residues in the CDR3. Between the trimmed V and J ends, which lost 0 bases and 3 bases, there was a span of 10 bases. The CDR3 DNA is TGCAGTGCTAGAGATCCGGGGCTTACAGATACGCAGTATTTT. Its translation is CSARDPGLTDTQYF.

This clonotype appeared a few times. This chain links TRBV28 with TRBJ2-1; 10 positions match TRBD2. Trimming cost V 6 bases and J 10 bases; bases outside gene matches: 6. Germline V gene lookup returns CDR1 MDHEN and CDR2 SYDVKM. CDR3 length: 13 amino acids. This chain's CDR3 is CASRTTGLAEQFF. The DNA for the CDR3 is TGTGCCAGCAGAACCACGGGACTAGCGGAGCAGTTCTTC. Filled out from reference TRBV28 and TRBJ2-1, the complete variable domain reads DVKVTQSSRYLVKRTGEKVFLECVQDMDHENMFWYRQDPGLGLRLIYFSYDVKMKEKGDIPEGYSVSREKKERFSLILESASTNQTSMYLCASRTTGLAEQFFGPGTRLTVL.

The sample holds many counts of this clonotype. CDR3 in DNA: TGTGCCATCAGTTCAGTCAGGGGCTTGGAATCCTACGAGCAGTACTTC. The encoded protein is CAISSVRGLESYEQYF. This rearrangement joins TRBV10-3 to TRBJ2-7; D is possibly TRBD1 (6 bases). Germline CDR1 reads ENHRY; CDR2 reads SYGVKD. V lost 5 bases to trimming and J lost 1 base, with 18 bases between them. The CDR3 totals 16 residues.

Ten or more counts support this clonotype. The CDR3, as DNA: TGTGCCAGCAGCCGGGGCGGGAGTGGGAATGAGCAGTTCTTC. Translation: CASSRGGSGNEQFF. The chain has TRBV3-1 and TRBJ2-1; TRBD2 matches 7 bases. The J segment lost 7 bases and the V segment lost 4 bases, leaving 7 bases of the junction unmatched. The CDR3 sequence is 14 residues long. Germline lookup yields CDR1 LGHDT and CDR2 YNNKEL (reference sequence).

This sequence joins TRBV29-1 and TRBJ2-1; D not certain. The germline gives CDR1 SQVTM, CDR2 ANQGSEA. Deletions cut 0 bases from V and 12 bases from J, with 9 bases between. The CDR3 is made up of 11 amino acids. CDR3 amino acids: CSVEDPVGQFF. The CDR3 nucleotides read TGCAGCGTTGAAGATCCGGTGGGGCAGTTCTTC.

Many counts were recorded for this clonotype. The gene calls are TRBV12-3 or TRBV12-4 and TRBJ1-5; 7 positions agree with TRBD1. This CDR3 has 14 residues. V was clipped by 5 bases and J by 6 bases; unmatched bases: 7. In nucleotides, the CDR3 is TGTGCCAGCAGTGCACAGGGGAAGGCTCAGCCCCAGCATTTT. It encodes CASSAQGKAQPQHF.

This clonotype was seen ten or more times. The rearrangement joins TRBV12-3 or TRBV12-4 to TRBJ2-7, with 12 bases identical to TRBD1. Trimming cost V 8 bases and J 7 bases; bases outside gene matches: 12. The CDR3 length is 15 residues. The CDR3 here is CASSGSGQGAYEQYF. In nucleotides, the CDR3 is TGTGCCAGCTCAGGGTCGGGACAGGGGGCTTATGAGCAGTACTTC.

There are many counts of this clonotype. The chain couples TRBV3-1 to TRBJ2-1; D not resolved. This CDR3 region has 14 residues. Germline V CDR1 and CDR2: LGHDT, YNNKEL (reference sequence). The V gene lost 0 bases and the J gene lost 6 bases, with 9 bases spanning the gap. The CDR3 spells CASSQDIVGNEQFF. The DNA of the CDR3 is TGTGCCAGCAGCCAAGATATCGTCGGCAATGAGCAGTTCTTC.

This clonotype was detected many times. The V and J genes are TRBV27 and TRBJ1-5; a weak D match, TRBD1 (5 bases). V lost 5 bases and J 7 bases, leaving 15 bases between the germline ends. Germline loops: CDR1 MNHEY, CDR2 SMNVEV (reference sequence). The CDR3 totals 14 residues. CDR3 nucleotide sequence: TGTGCCAGCAGTGCCCAGGGAGGTCGGCAGCCCCAGCATTTT. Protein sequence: CASSAQGGRQPQHF.

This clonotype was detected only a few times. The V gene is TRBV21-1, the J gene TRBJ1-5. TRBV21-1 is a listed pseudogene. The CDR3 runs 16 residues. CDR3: CASSKALMGGNQPQHF. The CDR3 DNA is TGTGCCAGCAGCAAAGCGCTGATGGGTGGTAATCAGCCCCAGCATTTT.

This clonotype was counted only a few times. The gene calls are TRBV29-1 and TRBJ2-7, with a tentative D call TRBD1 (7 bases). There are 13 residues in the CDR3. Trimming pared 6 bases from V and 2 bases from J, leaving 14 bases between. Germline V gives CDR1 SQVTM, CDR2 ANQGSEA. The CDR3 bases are TGCAGCGTCCGGCGGGACAGTACCTACGAGCAGTACTTC. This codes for CSVRRDSTYEQYF.

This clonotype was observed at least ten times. CDR3 protein: CASTYGTGSQPQHF. CDR3 sequence (DNA): TGTGCCAGTACCTATGGGACAGGGTCTCAGCCCCAGCATTTT. The chain employs TRBV19 and TRBJ1-5; 9 nucleotides line up with TRBD1. The V gene end was trimmed by 7 bases and the J gene end by 6 bases; junction bases not matched to a gene: 7. CDR3 length: 14 amino acids. Germline CDR1 and CDR2: LNHDA and SQIVND (reference sequence).

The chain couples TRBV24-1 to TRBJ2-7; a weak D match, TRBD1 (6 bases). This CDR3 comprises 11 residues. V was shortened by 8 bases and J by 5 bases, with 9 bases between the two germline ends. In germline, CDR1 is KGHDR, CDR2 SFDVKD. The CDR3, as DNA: TGTGCCACCAAAACAGGGAACGAGCAGTACTTC. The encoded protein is CATKTGNEQYF.

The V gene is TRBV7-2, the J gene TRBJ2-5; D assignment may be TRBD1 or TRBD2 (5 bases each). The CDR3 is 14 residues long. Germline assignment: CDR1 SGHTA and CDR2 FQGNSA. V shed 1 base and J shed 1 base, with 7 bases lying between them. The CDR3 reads CASSLGGFQETQYF. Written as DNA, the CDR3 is TGTGCCAGCAGCTTAGGGGGGTTCCAAGAGACCCAGTACTTC. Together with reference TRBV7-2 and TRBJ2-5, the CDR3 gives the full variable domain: GAGVSQSPSNKVTEKGKDVELRCDPISGHTALYWYRQSLGQGLEFLIYFQGNSAPDKSGLPSDRFSAERTGGSVSTLTIQRTQQEDSAVYLCASSLGGFQETQYFGPGTRLLVL.

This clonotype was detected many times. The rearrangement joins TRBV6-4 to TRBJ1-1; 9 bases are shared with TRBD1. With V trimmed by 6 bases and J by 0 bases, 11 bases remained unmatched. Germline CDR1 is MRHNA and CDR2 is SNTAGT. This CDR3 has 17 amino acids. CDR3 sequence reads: CASRPGQGNPLNTEAFF. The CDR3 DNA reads TGTGCCAGCAGACCGGGACAGGGTAATCCCCTGAACACTGAAGCTTTCTTT.

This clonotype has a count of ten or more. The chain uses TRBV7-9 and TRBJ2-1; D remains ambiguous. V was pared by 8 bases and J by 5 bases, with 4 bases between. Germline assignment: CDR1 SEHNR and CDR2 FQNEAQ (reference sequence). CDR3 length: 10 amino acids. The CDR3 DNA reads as TGTGCCAGCGGAAACAATGAGCAGTTCTTC. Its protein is CASGNNEQFF.

The CDR3 nucleotides read TGTGCCAGCAGACTGGGACTAGCGGGAATGGGGCAGTTCTTC. It encodes CASRLGLAGMGQFF. The genes are TRBV12-3 or TRBV12-4 and TRBJ2-1, with 13 bases that match TRBD2. The trim removed 6 bases at V and 12 bases at J, leaving 8 bases unmatched. The CDR3 loop spans 14 amino acids.

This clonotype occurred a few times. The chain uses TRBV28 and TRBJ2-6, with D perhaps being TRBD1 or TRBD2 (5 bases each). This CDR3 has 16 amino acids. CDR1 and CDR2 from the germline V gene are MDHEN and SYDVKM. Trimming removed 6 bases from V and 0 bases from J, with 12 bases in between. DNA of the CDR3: TGTGCCAGCAGCCCCCCGGGGCCCTCTGGGGCCAACGTCCTGACTTTC. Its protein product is CASSPPGPSGANVLTF.

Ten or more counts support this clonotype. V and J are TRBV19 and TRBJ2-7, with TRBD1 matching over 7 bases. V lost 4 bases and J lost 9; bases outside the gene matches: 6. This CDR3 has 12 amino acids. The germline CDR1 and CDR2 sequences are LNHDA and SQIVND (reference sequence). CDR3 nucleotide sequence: TGTGCCAGTAGTACCCGAGACAGGGTGCAGTACTTC. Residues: CASSTRDRVQYF.

CDR3 sequence (DNA): TGTGCCAGCAGTCACCGGGGGGTAGCGCCTTCCTACGAGCAGTACTTC. Translated: CASSHRGVAPSYEQYF. The rearrangement links TRBV28 to TRBJ2-7; 7 bases line up with TRBD2. CDR1 is MDHEN and CDR2 is SYDVKM in the germline V gene. The CDR3 sequence is 16 residues long. V shed 5 bases, J shed 1 base, and the junction held 11 bases outside the gene matches.